Shown below are 29 T cell receptor beta chains from a single sample sequenced in a study of cytomegalovirus exposure and HLA in healthy donors. The primer mix had 60 Vbeta and 13 Jbeta primers. The table came from immunoSEQ multiplex PCR; TCRdb's copy has only in-frame clones and leaves some out. Counted here are roughly 100,000 clones, about 13% occurring once; the ten biggest clones make up about 16%. Material for sequencing was PBMCs. The origin of the receptors is a man in his forties or fifties in good health and CMV-seropositive.

The sample holds a few counts of this clone. The chain joins TRBV7-8 to TRBJ1-2; D remains ambiguous. The germline gives CDR1 SGHVS, CDR2 FQNEAQ. V was clipped by 4 bases and J by 8 bases, with 14 bases between them. CDR3 length: 13 amino acids. The CDR3 is CASSSGNLEGYTF. The CDR3 region has the DNA TGTGCCAGCAGCTCCGGGAACCTGGAAGGCTACACCTTC.

This chain uses TRBV5-4 with TRBJ2-7; TRBD2 matches at 13 bases. The ends lost 3 bases at V and 2 bases at J; junction bases unmatched: 2. CDR3 length equals 15 residues. Germline lookup yields CDR1 SGHNT and CDR2 YYREEE (reference sequence). CDR3 sequence (DNA): TGTGCCAGCAGCTCAGGGACTAGCGGGGCCTACGAGCAGTACTTC. Residues: CASSSGTSGAYEQYF.

Notes on this clone: Relative to the germline gene, one junction end is altered; a read error may explain this. The chain employs TRBV7-7 and TRBJ2-2; D is perhaps TRBD2 (7 bases). CDR1 SSHAT and CDR2 FNYEAQ come from the germline V gene (reference sequence). The CDR3 loop spans 16 amino acids. The CDR3 reads CASSRRGAPNTGELFF. The CDR3 nucleotides read TGTGCTAGCAGCCGACGGGGGGCGCCAAACACCGGGGAGCTGTTTTTT.

This clone appeared a few times. The chain uses TRBV2 and TRBJ1-1; maybe TRBD1 (6 bases). The V gene's germline CDR1 is SNHLY and CDR2 FYNNEI. The CDR3 has 11 amino acids. The V end was cut by 5 bases, the J end by 7 bases, with 8 bases between. DNA for the CDR3: TGTGCCAGCAGTACAGGGATTGAAGCTTTCTTT. It yields the protein CASSTGIEAFF.

This clone has ten or more counts. The chain couples TRBV28 to TRBJ2-5, with D tentatively TRBD1 (6 bases). From germline, CDR1 is MDHEN and CDR2 SYDVKM. The CDR3 length is 14 residues. V was trimmed by 5 bases and J by 1 base, leaving 11 bases between them. CDR3 amino acids: CASSRGQTQETQYF. The CDR3 DNA reads TGTGCCAGCAGTCGAGGACAGACCCAAGAGACCCAGTACTTC.

This clone was seen more than once but under ten times. The chain uses TRBV28 and TRBJ2-7; 11 positions agree with TRBD2. Germline values: CDR1 MDHEN, CDR2 SYDVKM. With V trimmed by 6 bases and J by 4 bases, 14 bases remained unmatched. This CDR3 spans 17 amino acids. The CDR3: CASSSGLAGAFGYEQYF. The CDR3 nucleotides read TGTGCCAGCAGCTCCGGACTAGCGGGCGCATTTGGGTACGAGCAGTACTTC.

In its sample, this clone was seen a few times. The rearrangement uses TRBV27 and TRBJ2-7, with 8 bases lining up with TRBD2. This CDR3 spans 14 amino acids. In germline, CDR1 is MNHEY, CDR2 SMNVEV (reference sequence). The J segment lost 4 bases and the V segment lost 3 bases, leaving 5 bases of the junction unmatched. The DNA of the CDR3 is TGTGCCAGCAGTTTTAGCGGGACACCATACGAGCAGTACTTC. Translation: CASSFSGTPYEQYF.

For the CDR3, the DNA is TGTGCCACCAGCAGTAGCGGGAGGGCCCTCACCGGGGAGCTGTTTTTT. This translates into CATSSSGRALTGELFF. The genes are TRBV15 and TRBJ2-2, with TRBD2 matching over 11 bases. Germline CDR1 and CDR2: LNHNV and YYDKDF (reference sequence). The J segment lost 4 bases and the V segment lost 3 bases, leaving 4 bases of the junction unmatched. The CDR3 length is 16 residues.

The sample holds a few counts of this clone. The V call is TRBV27, the J call TRBJ1-4; TRBD1 agrees at 7 bases. The CDR3 consists of 15 residues. Germline trimming cut 5 bases from V and 7 bases from J; bases unmatched to any gene: 10. Germline V CDR1 and CDR2: MNHEY, SMNVEV (reference sequence). The CDR3 reads CASSTRQGVGEKLFF. CDR3 nucleotide sequence: TGTGCCAGCAGTACACGACAGGGTGTGGGTGAAAAACTGTTTTTT.

The table lists this clone with a few counts. The chain joins TRBV7-6 to TRBJ2-1, with 10 bases that match TRBD2. Germline CDR1 SGHVS, CDR2 FNYEAQ. This CDR3 comprises 16 residues. Trimming cost V 6 bases and J 0 bases; bases outside gene matches: 5. The CDR3 DNA reads TGTGCCAGCAGGCCTCTAGCGGGAGTCTCCTACAATGAGCAGTTCTTC. As protein: CASRPLAGVSYNEQFF.

This clone was observed a handful of times. The chain combines TRBV29-1 with TRBJ2-7; 8 bases fit TRBD1. The CDR3 loop spans 13 amino acids. Germline CDR1 SQVTM, CDR2 ANQGSEA. Losses at the gene ends were 6 bases for V and 6 bases for J; bases not matched to a gene: 10. The CDR3 reads CSVTWTGSSEQYF. For the CDR3, the DNA is TGCAGCGTGACTTGGACAGGGAGTAGCGAGCAGTACTTC.

This clone was observed a few times. The chain has TRBV30 and TRBJ2-7; 10 bases map to TRBD2. Germline CDR1 is GTSNPN and CDR2 is SVGIG (reference sequence). The CDR3 consists of 17 residues. J lost 2 bases, V lost 4 bases, and 14 bases had no gene match. CDR3 coding DNA: TGTGCCTGGACCAGGACGGCCGGACTAGCGGTTACCTACGAGCAGTACTTC. This translates into CAWTRTAGLAVTYEQYF.

This clone came up many times. V is TRBV7-5 and J is TRBJ1-2; TRBD1 was called by the table and not checked on the DNA. TRBV7-5 constitutes a pseudogene. CDR3 length: 13 residues. The DNA for the CDR3 is TGTGCCAGAAGCTTAGCCACAGTAGATGGCTACACCTTC. Its protein is CARSLATVDGYTF.

A word on this clone: In the same sample, other DNA sequences code for this CDR3. The CDR3 spells CASSPTGTEAFF. The CDR3 DNA sequence: TGTGCCAGCAGCCCCACCGGGACTGAAGCTTTCTTT. The genes are TRBV7-9 and TRBJ1-1; no clear D. The CDR3 is 12 amino acids. The V end was cut by 5 bases, the J end by 5 bases, with 9 bases between. Germline V lookup: CDR1 SEHNR, CDR2 FQNEAQ (reference sequence). The full variable domain, rest sourced from reference TRBV7-9 and TRBJ1-1, is DTGVSQNPRHKITKRGQNVTFRCDPISEHNRLYWYRQTLGQGPEFLTYFQNEAQLEKSRLLSDRFSAERPKGSFSTLEIQRTEQGDSAMYLCASSPTGTEAFFGQGTRLTVV.

The chain uses TRBV7-2 and TRBJ2-7; D is ambiguous. Germline assignment: CDR1 SGHTA and CDR2 FQGNSA. The CDR3 spans 14 residues. V lost 5 bases and J lost 0, with 11 bases in between. The CDR3 protein is CASSRIGFSYEQYF. CDR3 DNA sequence: TGTGCCAGCAGCCGCATCGGTTTCTCCTACGAGCAGTACTTC. Full variable domain (rest looked up from reference TRBV7-2 and TRBJ2-7): GAGVSQSPSNKVTEKGKDVELRCDPISGHTALYWYRQSLGQGLEFLIYFQGNSAPDKSGLPSDRFSAERTGGSVSTLTIQRTQQEDSAVYLCASSRIGFSYEQYFGPGTRLTVT.

V usage is TRBV29-1 and J usage is TRBJ2-5, with D maybe TRBD2 (7 bases). Trimming left V 7 bases short and J 5 bases short, with 11 bases between. From germline, CDR1 is SQVTM and CDR2 ANQGSEA. The CDR3 sequence is 11 residues long. CDR3 sequence reads: CSGGGLETQYF. CDR3 DNA sequence: TGCAGCGGGGGGGGGCTGGAGACCCAGTACTTC.

The chain carries TRBV5-6 and TRBJ2-3; tentatively, D is TRBD1 (6 bases). V lost 4 bases, J lost 11 bases, and 17 bases lay in between. Looked up from germline, CDR1 is SGHDT and CDR2 is YYEEEE. This CDR3 comprises 13 residues. The CDR3 spells CASSLTGSRVQYF. DNA of the CDR3: TGTGCCAGCAGCCTTACAGGGTCGCGAGTGCAGTATTTT.

This clone showed up just once. The chain carries TRBV5-1 and TRBJ2-3; D gene unclear. The CDR3 is 14 amino acids. Germline CDR1 SGHRS, CDR2 YFSETQ. Trimming left V 5 bases short and J 1 base short, with 11 bases between. DNA of the CDR3: TGCGCCAGCAGAAAAAACTTGGGCACAGATACGCAGTATTTT. Translating it yields CASRKNLGTDTQYF.

This clone came up a few times. The chain employs TRBV30 and TRBJ2-3; the D gene is possibly TRBD2 (5 bases). Germline values: CDR1 GTSNPN, CDR2 SVGIG (reference sequence). The CDR3 extends over 13 amino acids. V was cut by 0 bases and J by 5 bases, with 9 bases left in between. The CDR3 nucleotides are TGTGCCTGGAGTGTACCGGGGAGAGATACGCAGTATTTT. This sequence encodes CAWSVPGRDTQYF.

This clone has more than one count but fewer than ten. The genes are TRBV7-8 and TRBJ1-1; 7 positions agree with TRBD1. J was trimmed by 5 bases and V by 2 bases; bases with no gene match: 2. Germline V CDR1 and CDR2: SGHVS, FQNEAQ. This CDR3 has 13 residues. CDR3 amino acids: CASSLRGLTEAFF. CDR3 sequence (DNA): TGTGCCAGCAGCTTAAGGGGGCTTACTGAAGCTTTCTTT.

This chain uses TRBV7-2 with TRBJ2-5; the match to TRBD2 covers 8 bases. The CDR3 sequence is 15 residues long. The ends lost 4 bases at V and 2 bases at J; junction bases unmatched: 6. Germline V lookup: CDR1 SGHTA, CDR2 FQGNSA. CDR3 sequence: CASSWQAGVQETQYF. The CDR3 region has the DNA TGTGCCAGCAGCTGGCAAGCGGGAGTTCAAGAGACCCAGTACTTC.

J is TRBJ2-1 and V is TRBV10-3, with 14 positions matching TRBD2. Losses at the gene ends were 6 bases for V and 2 bases for J; bases not matched to a gene: 6. Looked up from germline, CDR1 is ENHRY and CDR2 is SYGVKD. This CDR3 spans 17 amino acids. CDR3 sequence (DNA): TGTGCCATCAGCCCGGGACTAGCGGGAGTGGCCTACAATGAGCAGTTCTTC. This codes for CAISPGLAGVAYNEQFF.

This clone has only a few counts. This rearrangement joins TRBV5-1 to TRBJ2-7; D may be TRBD1 (5 bases). The germline CDR1 and CDR2 sequences are SGHRS and YFSETQ. V was trimmed by 5 bases and J by 0 bases, leaving 12 bases between them. The CDR3 runs 14 residues. The CDR3: CASRGVLSSYEQYF. The CDR3 DNA is TGCGCCAGCAGAGGGGTCCTGTCCTCCTACGAGCAGTACTTC.

V is TRBV14 and J is TRBJ1-2, with 7 bases lining up with TRBD1. This CDR3 contains 15 residues. Germline V gives CDR1 SGHDN, CDR2 FVKESK. Unmatched junction bases numbered 5, after V lost 4 bases and J lost 0 bases. The CDR3 coding sequence is TGTGCCAGCAGCCCCCGAGGGGGCCCTAACTATGGCTACACCTTC. It is translated as CASSPRGGPNYGYTF.

V gene TRBV29-1 combines with J gene TRBJ2-5, with 9 bases matching TRBD1. Germline trimming cut 7 bases from V and 5 bases from J; bases unmatched to any gene: 11. Germline CDR1 reads SQVTM; CDR2 reads ANQGSEA. The CDR3 runs to 14 residues. CDR3 loop: CSGTGQGSRETQYF. The DNA of the CDR3 is TGCAGCGGCACAGGACAGGGGAGTAGGGAGACCCAGTACTTC.

This clone was recorded a few times. The rearrangement joins TRBV5-1 to TRBJ1-1; TRBD1 aligns across 7 bases. The CDR3 consists of 13 residues. Trimming cost V 4 bases and J 6 bases; bases outside gene matches: 6. The V gene's germline CDR1 is SGHRS and CDR2 YFSETQ. The CDR3 loop reads CASSLQGIPEAFF. The CDR3 DNA sequence: TGCGCCAGCAGCCTACAGGGGATACCTGAAGCTTTCTTT.

This clone was counted only a few times. This sequence joins TRBV6-5 and TRBJ1-2; possible D gene TRBD1, 5 bases. The CDR3 is made up of 16 amino acids. Trimming took off 0 bases at V and 2 bases at J, with 13 bases between the two ends. Looked up from germline, CDR1 is MNHEY and CDR2 is SVGAGI. The CDR3 region is CASSYSDQRGNYGYTF. The CDR3 region has the DNA TGTGCCAGCAGTTACTCGGACCAAAGGGGAAACTATGGCTACACCTTC.

This clone was detected a few times. The chain carries TRBV27 and TRBJ1-5; 7 bases are shared with TRBD1. Germline V gives CDR1 MNHEY, CDR2 SMNVEV (reference sequence). The CDR3 runs 14 residues. With 6 bases clipped from V and 3 bases from J, the junction kept 5 bases outside the gene matches. CDR3 region: CASREQGYNQPQHF. The CDR3 DNA is TGTGCCAGCAGGGAACAGGGGTACAATCAGCCCCAGCATTTT.

This clone has just a few counts. The chain employs TRBV4-3 and TRBJ2-2; the D gene is possibly TRBD1 (6 bases). CDR3 length: 16 residues. Germline V gene lookup returns CDR1 LGHNA and CDR2 YSLEER. V lost 6 bases and J lost 1, with 15 bases in between. CDR3: CASRNPGTMNTGELFF. For the CDR3, the DNA is TGCGCCAGCAGGAACCCCGGGACAATGAACACCGGGGAGCTGTTTTTT.